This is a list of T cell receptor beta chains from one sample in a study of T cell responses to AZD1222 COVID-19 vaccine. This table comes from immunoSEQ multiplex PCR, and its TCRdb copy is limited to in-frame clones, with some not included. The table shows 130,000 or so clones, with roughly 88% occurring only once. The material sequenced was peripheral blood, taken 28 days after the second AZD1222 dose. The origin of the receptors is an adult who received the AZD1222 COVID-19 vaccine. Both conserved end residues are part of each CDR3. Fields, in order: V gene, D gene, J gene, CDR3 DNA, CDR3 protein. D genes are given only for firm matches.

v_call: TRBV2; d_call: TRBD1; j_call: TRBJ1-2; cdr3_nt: TGTGCCAGCAGTGAGGGGACAGGGAACTATGGCTACACCTTC; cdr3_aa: CASSEGTGNYGYTF
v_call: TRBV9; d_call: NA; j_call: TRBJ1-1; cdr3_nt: TGTGCCAGCAGCGCGGGGGTAACATCCGAAGCTTTCTTT; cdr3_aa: CASSAGVTSEAFF
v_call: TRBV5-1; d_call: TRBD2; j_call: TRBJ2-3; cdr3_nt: TGCGCCAGCAGCTTGGGAGGACTAGTGGAGACAGATACGCAGTATTTT; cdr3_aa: CASSLGGLVETDTQYF
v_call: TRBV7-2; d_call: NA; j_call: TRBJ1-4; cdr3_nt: TGTGCCAGCAGCGGGGACTCGGGCGAAAAACTGTTTTTT; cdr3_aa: CASSGDSGEKLFF
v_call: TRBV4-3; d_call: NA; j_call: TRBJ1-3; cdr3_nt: TGCGCCAGCAGCTCCGCAAACACCATATATTTT; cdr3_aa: CASSSANTIYF
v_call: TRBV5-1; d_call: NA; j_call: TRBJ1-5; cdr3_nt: TGCGCCAGCAGCATAACAGGGCTCCATCAGCCCCAGCATTTT; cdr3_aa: CASSITGLHQPQHF
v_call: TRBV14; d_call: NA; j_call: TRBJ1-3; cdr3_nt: TGTGCCAGCAGCCAAAACTCTGGAAACACCATATATTTT; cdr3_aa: CASSQNSGNTIYF
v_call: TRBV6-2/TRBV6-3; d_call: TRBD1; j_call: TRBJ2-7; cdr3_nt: TGTGCCAGCAGTTCCTTCGGGACAGGGGGATCGGAGCAGTACTTC; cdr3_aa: CASSSFGTGGSEQYF
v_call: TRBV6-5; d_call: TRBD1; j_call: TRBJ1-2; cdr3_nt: TGTGCCAGCAGCACACAGGGGCCCAAATACGGCTACACCTTC; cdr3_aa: CASSTQGPKYGYTF
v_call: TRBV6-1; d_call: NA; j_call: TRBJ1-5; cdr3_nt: TGTGCCAGCAGTGAATCTGCACAGGGATGGAATCAGCCCCAGCATTTT; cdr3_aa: CASSESAQGWNQPQHF
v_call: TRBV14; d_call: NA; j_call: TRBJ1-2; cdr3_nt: TGTGCCAGCAGCCAAGGACCGTATGGCTACACCTTC; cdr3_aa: CASSQGPYGYTF
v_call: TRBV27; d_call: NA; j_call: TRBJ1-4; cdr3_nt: TGTGCCAGCAGTTTATGGGGGGCTAATGAAAAACTGTTTTTT; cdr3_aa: CASSLWGANEKLFF
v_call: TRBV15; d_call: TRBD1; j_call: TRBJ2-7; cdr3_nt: TGTGCCACCAGCAGAGATCAGGGACAGCACACAACCTACGAGCAGTACTTC; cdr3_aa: CATSRDQGQHTTYEQYF
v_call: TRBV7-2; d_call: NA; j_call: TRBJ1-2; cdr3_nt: TGTGCCAGCAGCTTAGTTCAGGGGAAGTCGTTAGGCTACACCTTC; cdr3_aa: CASSLVQGKSLGYTF
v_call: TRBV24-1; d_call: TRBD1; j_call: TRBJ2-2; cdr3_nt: TGTGCCACCAGTGACCGGGGACAGGGAAACACCGGGGAGCTGTTTTTT; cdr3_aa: CATSDRGQGNTGELFF
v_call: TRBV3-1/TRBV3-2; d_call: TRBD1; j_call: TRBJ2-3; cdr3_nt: TGTGCCAGCAGCCAAGATTCGCACATACCGGGACAGGGGAACCCAGATACGCAGTATTTT; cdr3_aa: CASSQDSHIPGQGNPDTQYF
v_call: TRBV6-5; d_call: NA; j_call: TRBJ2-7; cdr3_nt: TGTGCCAGCAGGAGGGCTCTGCGATACGAGCAGTACTTC; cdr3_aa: CASRRALRYEQYF
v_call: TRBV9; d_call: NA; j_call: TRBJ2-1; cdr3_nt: TGTGCCAGCAGCGGTAGGGGCGGGACAGTATACAATGAGCAGTTCTTC; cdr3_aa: CASSGRGGTVYNEQFF